What follows is one T cell receptor (beta chain) and its context. As yet, its antigen is unknown. V lost 2 bases, J lost 7 bases, and 3 bases lay in between. The germline CDR1 and CDR2 sequences are SGHVS and FQNEAQ. This CDR3 contains 11 residues. This sample was taken from a study of radiation and T cells in renal cell carcinoma. The overall study: Nephrectomy followed 15 Gy stereotactic body radiation by 4 weeks. Points from the study as a whole: Baseline intratumoral clonotype presence is unknown without pretreatment biopsies. Top tumor clonotypes rose in blood 2 weeks post-radiation, then contracted.

Some clones are missing from TCRdb's copy, which holds only in-frame ones; the method was immunoSEQ multiplex PCR. The table records 150,000 or so clones, over 75% of them present only once. This sample's time point: baseline pretreatment blood. Treatment specified: 15 Gy SBRT to primary tumor, nephrectomy 4 weeks later. The patient's renal cell carcinoma had clear cell pathology. The origin of this receptor is a woman aged 50 to 65 with renal cell carcinoma. This chain uses TRBV7-8 with TRBJ2-1; D call uncertain. Sample: blood, taken from a patient whose treatment included radiotherapy and nephrectomy. CDR3 loop: CASSLHNEQFF. DNA for the CDR3: TGTGCCAGCAGCTTACATAATGAGCAGTTCTTC.